The 3 T cell receptor beta chains given below trace back to one sample, sequenced in a study of neoadjuvant nivolumab and ipilimumab in lung cancer. The method was immunoSEQ multiplex PCR; TCRdb's version includes in-frame clones alone and lacks a portion of them. The repertoire holds approximately 31,000 clones, with 92% as singletons. The sample was peripheral blood, taken after neoadjuvant nivolumab, alone or with ipilimumab, at or shortly before surgery. Source of these receptors: an adult with non-small cell lung cancer.

The chain recombines TRBV6-1 with TRBJ2-4; D ambiguous. Germline assignment: CDR1 MNHNS and CDR2 SASEGT. CDR3 length: 15 residues. Trimming took off 2 bases at V and 0 bases at J, with 8 bases between the two ends. This CDR3 reads CASSEKALAKNIQYF. The CDR3 DNA sequence: TGTGCCAGCAGTGAAAAGGCCCTAGCCAAAAACATTCAGTACTTC.

By share, this clone ranks as medium-sized. The V gene is TRBV11-3, the J gene TRBJ2-7; the D gene is possibly TRBD2 (6 bases). The CDR3 loop spans 14 amino acids. Germline V lookup: CDR1 SGHNT, CDR2 YENEEA. V was cut by 5 bases and J by 2 bases, with 13 bases left in between. The CDR3 protein is CASSPDPGAYEQYF. The CDR3 coding sequence is TGTGCCAGCAGCCCCGACCCGGGGGCCTACGAGCAGTACTTC.

The chain recombines TRBV11-1 with TRBJ2-6; D possibly corresponds to TRBD2 (5 bases). Trimming cost V 1 base and J 1 base, with 11 bases left between them. The CDR3 loop spans 17 amino acids. CDR1 SGHAT and CDR2 FQDESV come from the germline V gene (reference sequence). CDR3 sequence reads: CASSLEARGSGANVLTF. The CDR3 nucleotides are TGTGCCAGCAGCTTAGAAGCCCGGGGATCTGGGGCCAACGTCCTGACTTTC.